These 23 T cell receptor beta chains were sequenced from one sample in a study of read filtering for tumor transcriptome and immune sequencing. Molecular barcoded adaptors covering alpha/delta and beta/gamma chains were used on approximately 440 ng RNA. MiXCR, run by TCRdb on the reads, gives a single entry per CDR3 protein. Of 100,000 to 150,000 distinct CDR3 sequences listed, over 10% were seen once; the top ten hold 8.4%. Sequenced: a population of CD138-negative cells sorted from bone marrow. Receptors were obtained from a donor aged 40 or older with multiple myeloma.

Remarks on this clonotype: One junction end disagrees with the germline gene, perhaps due to a read error. J is TRBJ2-1 and V is TRBV20-1, with TRBD2 matching over 9 bases. In germline, CDR1 is DFQATT, CDR2 SNEGSKA (reference sequence). The length of the CDR3 is 14 residues. The DNA of the CDR3 is TGCAGTGCTAGTAGACTAGCGGAATACAATGGGCAGTTCTTC. Amino acids: CSASRLAEYNGQFF.

This clonotype was seen repeatedly, ten times or more. The gene calls are TRBV29-1 and TRBJ1-4; tentative D call: TRBD1 (6 bases). This CDR3 contains 14 residues. Trimming shortened V by 1 base and J by 0 bases, and 6 bases separated the two germline ends. The germline gives CDR1 SQVTM, CDR2 ANQGSEA. The CDR3 DNA reads TGCAGCGTTGAAGGGACAGCAACTAATGAAAAACTGTTTTTT. It yields the protein CSVEGTATNEKLFF.

This clonotype appeared many times. This chain links TRBV12-3 or TRBV12-4 with TRBJ1-2; the D is unclear. Trimming removed 7 bases at V and 2 bases at J, with 8 bases between. This CDR3 contains 12 residues. The CDR3 protein is CASNRANYGYTF. CDR3 sequence (DNA): TGTGCCAGCAACCGAGCGAACTATGGCTACACCTTC.

Details on this clonotype: An end of the junction does not agree with germline; a read error may underlie this. The V and J genes are TRBV4-1 and TRBJ2-1, with TRBD2 identical over 7 bases. The germline V gene has CDR1 MGHRA and CDR2 YSYEKL. This CDR3 spans 16 amino acids. CDR3 protein: CTSSQDPGLAVLGQFF. As DNA, the CDR3 is TGCACCAGCAGCCAAGACCCTGGCCTAGCGGTATTGGGGCAGTTCTTC.

The table lists this clonotype with many counts. The chain links TRBV6-6 to TRBJ1-1; D remains ambiguous. The V gene lost 5 bases and the J gene lost 0 bases, with 10 bases spanning the gap. CDR1 and CDR2 (germline): MNHNY, SVGAGI (reference sequence). This CDR3 has 14 residues. CDR3 in DNA: TGTGCCAGCAGTCAAGGAGGCCTGAACACTGAAGCTTTCTTT. It is translated as CASSQGGLNTEAFF.

This clonotype was observed at least ten times. This rearrangement joins TRBV20-1 to TRBJ2-7; no reliable D call. The CDR3 has 10 residues. Germline loops: CDR1 DFQATT, CDR2 SNEGSKA (reference sequence). CDR3 sequence reads: CSPDGYEQYF. Written as DNA, the CDR3 is TGCAGCCCCGACGGGTACGAGCAGTACTTC.

The sample holds many counts of this clonotype. J is TRBJ1-1 and V is TRBV20-1; maybe TRBD1 (6 bases). CDR3 length: 15 residues. Trimming took off 0 bases at V and 5 bases at J, with 16 bases between the two ends. Germline-derived CDR1 and CDR2 are DFQATT and SNEGSKA (reference sequence). Here the CDR3 DNA reads TGCAGTGCTAGAGATAGAAAGGGGGTATGGACTGAAGCTTTCTTT. Translation gives CSARDRKGVWTEAFF.

This clonotype was counted at least ten times. The chain combines TRBV19 with TRBJ1-5; the match to TRBD1 covers 7 bases. The CDR3 consists of 14 residues. Germline-derived CDR1 and CDR2 are LNHDA and SQIVND (reference sequence). With V trimmed by 8 bases and J by 4 bases, 8 bases remained unmatched. The CDR3 nucleotides read TGTGCCAGTGGGCGGGTACAGGGGAATCAGCCCCAGCATTTT. Residues: CASGRVQGNQPQHF.

V usage is TRBV9 and J usage is TRBJ1-2; the D is unclear. Germline V gives CDR1 SGDLS, CDR2 YYNGEE. The CDR3 totals 14 residues. V shed 3 bases and J shed 6 bases, with 15 bases lying between them. The CDR3 DNA reads TGTGCCAGCAGCGGTGAAAGGCTCGTCGATGGCTACACCTTC. This codes for CASSGERLVDGYTF.

This clonotype was counted ten times or more. This rearrangement joins TRBV11-3 to TRBJ2-5, with TRBD2 matching over 7 bases. The CDR3 sequence is 16 residues long. CDR1 is SGHNT and CDR2 is YENEEA in the germline V gene. After removal of 5 bases from V and 0 bases from J, the junction contained 9 bases not matched to a gene. The CDR3 bases are TGTGCCAGCAGCCTCACGGCGGGACTAAACCAAGAGACCCAGTACTTC. This translates into CASSLTAGLNQETQYF.

This clonotype showed up many times. CDR3 sequence reads: CASSSPHSSYEQYF. In nucleotides, the CDR3 is TGTGCCAGCAGTTCTCCTCACAGCTCCTACGAGCAGTACTTC. J is TRBJ2-7 and V is TRBV7-9; the D is unclear. CDR3 length equals 14 residues. Trimming pared 6 bases from V and 0 bases from J, leaving 12 bases between. Germline V lookup: CDR1 SEHNR, CDR2 FQNEAQ (reference sequence).

This clonotype was seen repeatedly, ten times or more. The V and J genes are TRBV2 and TRBJ2-2; TRBD1 or TRBD2 may be the D gene (5 bases each). The CDR3 runs 14 residues. Trimming removed 6 bases from V and 5 bases from J, with 13 bases in between. The V gene's germline CDR1 is SNHLY and CDR2 FYNNEI. CDR3 loop: CASRVGTPTGELFF. CDR3 nucleotide sequence: TGTGCCAGCAGAGTCGGGACGCCTACCGGGGAGCTGTTTTTT.

This clonotype was counted ten times or more. This chain uses TRBV7-2 with TRBJ1-5, with 9 positions matching TRBD1. From germline, CDR1 is SGHTA and CDR2 FQGNSA. The CDR3 spans 16 residues. V trimming: 5 bases; J trimming: 0 bases; junction bases outside the gene matches: 5. This chain's CDR3 is CASSLTGGFSNQPQHF. CDR3 DNA sequence: TGTGCCAGCAGCCTGACAGGGGGTTTTAGCAATCAGCCCCAGCATTTT.

This clonotype was recorded a few times. The chain uses TRBV4-1 and TRBJ1-5; 7 bases fit TRBD1. Germline CDR1 reads MGHRA; CDR2 reads YSYEKL. The CDR3 covers 14 residues. Unmatched junction bases numbered 1, after V lost 3 bases and J lost 2 bases. The CDR3 loop reads CASSQGTGNQPQHF. For the CDR3, the DNA is TGCGCCAGCAGCCAGGGGACAGGCAATCAGCCCCAGCATTTT.

This clonotype has ten or more counts. The chain couples TRBV5-1 to TRBJ2-2; 10 nucleotides line up with TRBD1. V dropped 7 bases and J dropped 7; count of bases not matched to a gene: 7. The CDR3 totals 14 residues. CDR1 is SGHRS and CDR2 is YFSETQ in the germline V gene. This chain's CDR3 is CASVRDRGNGELFF. Written as DNA, the CDR3 is TGCGCCAGCGTCCGGGACAGGGGTAACGGGGAGCTGTTTTTT.

The sample holds many counts of this clonotype. The chain joins TRBV24-1 to TRBJ2-1; 9 nucleotides line up with TRBD1. This CDR3 is built from 18 residues. From germline, CDR1 is KGHDR and CDR2 SFDVKD. J was trimmed by 1 base and V by 3 bases; bases with no gene match: 9. The CDR3 region has the DNA TGTGCCACCAGTGATCACCGCCGGGACAGGGCATCCTACAATGAGCAGTTCTTC. Protein product: CATSDHRRDRASYNEQFF.

This clonotype was observed many times. The DNA of the CDR3 is TGTGCCTGGAGTAGGGGGACCCCCTACGAGCAGTACTTC. It yields the protein CAWSRGTPYEQYF. The chain recombines TRBV30 with TRBJ2-7; a weak D match, TRBD1 (6 bases). Germline CDR1 is GTSNPN and CDR2 is SVGIG (reference sequence). Trimming took off 2 bases at V and 2 bases at J, with 10 bases between the two ends. This CDR3 has 13 residues.

This rearrangement joins TRBV7-9 to TRBJ2-1; 9 nucleotides agree with TRBD2. V shed 6 bases and J 3 bases; nucleotides not matched to a gene: 15. The V gene's germline CDR1 is SEHNR and CDR2 FQNEAQ (reference sequence). This CDR3 contains 18 residues. CDR3 in amino acids: CASRGSGSRHHFYNEQFF. The DNA of the CDR3 is TGTGCCAGCAGGGGTAGCGGGAGCAGGCACCACTTCTACAATGAGCAGTTCTTC.

This clonotype was seen only a few times. One base away lies a much larger clone, so this may be a sequencing read error. The chain uses TRBV6-2 or TRBV6-3 and TRBJ2-3; TRBD2 matches 8 bases. Germline V gene data show CDR1 as MNHEY and CDR2 as SVGEGT. CDR3 length: 15 residues. The CDR3 protein is CASRSSGKRTDTRYF. The CDR3 DNA sequence: TGTGCCAGCAGGAGTAGCGGGAAGCGCACAGATACGCGGTATTTT.

This clonotype was recorded at least ten times. The chain joins TRBV7-8 to TRBJ2-3; TRBD1 agrees at 8 bases. The CDR3 sequence is 18 residues long. The trim removed 4 bases at V and 4 bases at J, leaving 16 bases unmatched. Germline V gene data show CDR1 as SGHVS and CDR2 as FQNEAQ. The CDR3 spells CASSYAQGEPRAADTQYF. The DNA for the CDR3 is TGTGCCAGCAGCTACGCACAGGGGGAGCCTCGGGCGGCAGATACGCAGTATTTT. The entire variable domain, with the rest obtained from reference TRBV7-8 and TRBJ2-3, is as follows: GAGVSQSPRYKVAKRGQDVALRCDPISGHVSLFWYQQALGQGPEFLTYFQNEAQLDKSGLPSDRFFAERPEGSVSTLKIQRTQQEDSAVYLCASSYAQGEPRAADTQYFGPGTRLTVL.

Ten or more counts support this clonotype. The chain carries TRBV20-1 and TRBJ2-7; maybe TRBD2 (6 bases). The CDR3 runs to 15 residues. Trimming left V 3 bases short and J 2 bases short, with 17 bases between. The germline V gene has CDR1 DFQATT and CDR2 SNEGSKA (reference sequence). The CDR3 region is CSARNLGGTTYEQYF. In nucleotides, the CDR3 is TGCAGTGCTAGGAATTTGGGGGGAACTACCTACGAGCAGTACTTC.

This clonotype was seen repeatedly, ten times or more. The rearrangement links TRBV9 to TRBJ2-2, with 8 bases matching TRBD2. CDR3 length: 14 amino acids. CDR1 and CDR2 from the germline V gene are SGDLS and YYNGEE. V lost 6 bases and J lost 3; bases outside the gene matches: 4. CDR3 nucleotides: TGTGCCAGCATGGGACTAGAGGACACCGGGGAGCTGTTTTTT. Amino acid sequence: CASMGLEDTGELFF.

This clonotype was observed at least ten times. This rearrangement joins TRBV5-1 to TRBJ2-1, with D perhaps matching TRBD2 (5 bases). Germline V gives CDR1 SGHRS, CDR2 YFSETQ. V gave up 4 bases and J gave up 1 base, with 12 bases separating them. The CDR3 contains 15 residues. The CDR3 DNA is TGCGCCAGCAGCCCCGACTACCCTTCCTACAATGAGCAGTTCTTC. This sequence encodes CASSPDYPSYNEQFF.